This entry features one TCR beta chain sequence. This sample was taken from a study of blood T cell repertoires in COVID-19. About the study: T cells, B-cell-depleted T cells, or PBMCs supplied cDNA or gDNA.

Assay used: immunoSEQ multiplex PCR; TCRdb lists only in-frame clones, some missing. The sample includes tens of thousands of clones, over 80% of them seen just once. Per the germline V gene, CDR1 is MNHEY and CDR2 is SVGAGI. This CDR3 contains 15 residues. The V end lost 0 bases, the J end lost 3 bases, and 9 bases lay between the germline ends. The TCR comes from a woman of 80 years or more with active or convalescent COVID-19. This chain links TRBV6-5 with TRBJ1-5; D gene unclear. Sequencing used peripheral blood. The CDR3 bases are TGTGCCAGCAGTTACTCTAGGAGAGACAATCAGCCCCAGCATTTT. This sequence encodes CASSYSRRDNQPQHF.